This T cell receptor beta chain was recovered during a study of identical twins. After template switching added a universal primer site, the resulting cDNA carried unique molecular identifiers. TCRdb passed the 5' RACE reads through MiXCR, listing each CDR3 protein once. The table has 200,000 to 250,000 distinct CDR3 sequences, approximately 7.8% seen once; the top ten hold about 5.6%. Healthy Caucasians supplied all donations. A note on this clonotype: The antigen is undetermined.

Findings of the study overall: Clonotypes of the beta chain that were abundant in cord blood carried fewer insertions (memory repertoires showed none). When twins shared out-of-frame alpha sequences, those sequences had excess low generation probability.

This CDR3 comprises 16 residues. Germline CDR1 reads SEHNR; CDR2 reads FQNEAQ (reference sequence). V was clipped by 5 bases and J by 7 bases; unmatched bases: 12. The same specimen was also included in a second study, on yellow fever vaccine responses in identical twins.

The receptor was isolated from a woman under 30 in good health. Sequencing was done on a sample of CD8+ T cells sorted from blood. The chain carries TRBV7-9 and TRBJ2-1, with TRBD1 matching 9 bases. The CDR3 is CASSADRGQRRNEQFF. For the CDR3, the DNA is TGTGCCAGCAGCGCGGACAGGGGCCAGCGGAGGAATGAGCAGTTCTTC.